This record covers a single T cell receptor (beta chain). The data originate from a study of CD8 T cells in Susac syndrome. Overall study: Sequenced Susac syndrome patients included roughly 6 with active disease and about 8 who were in remission.

CDR3 size: 18 residues. The germline gives CDR1 PRHDT, CDR2 FYEKMQ (reference sequence). The V and J ends lost 5 bases and 4 bases respectively, with 21 bases between them. It was with random hexamers that about 0.45 to 1 ug RNA was reverse transcribed. Multiplex PCR with immunoSEQ amplified the TCR beta CDR3 across 54 Vbeta and 13 Jbeta. Each CDR3 protein gets one entry after TCRdb re-called the immunoSEQ multiplex PCR reads with MiXCR. The sample consists of about 120,000 distinct CDR3 sequences, around 94% of them appearing once. This clonotype originated in a human donor with Susac syndrome. The chain links TRBV13 to TRBJ2-6; D remains ambiguous. The sequenced sample consisted of CD8+ T cells from PBMCs. The CDR3 DNA is TGTGCCAGCAGCACACAAAGCTCGGGTGCGGAAGGGGCCAACGTCCTGACTTTC. Translated: CASSTQSSGAEGANVLTF.